A selection of T cell receptor beta chains follows, all from one sample in a study of T-cell memory formation after mild COVID-19. In TCRdb, the 5' RACE reads were re-called with MiXCR into one record per CDR3 protein. This table has around 370,000 distinct CDR3 sequences, 20% to 25% appearing once. The sample taken for sequencing was PBMCs or a T cell subset sorted from them (not recorded which). The receptors shown here come from an adult woman who had mild COVID-19 (a few samples of this study predate the infection). Cell type and time point are not known. Both conserved end residues are part of each CDR3. The D gene is left open where the match is weak. Size values are once, few and many counts, or a class for expanded clones, and some rows have none.

d_call,j_call,clone_size,v_call,cdr3_length,cdr3_nt,cdr3_aa
.,TRBJ1-2,.,TRBV19,12,TGTGCCAGTAGTATGCGGACCGATGGCTACACCTTC,CASSMRTDGYTF
.,TRBJ1-6,many,TRBV5-1,14,TGCGCCAGCAGCCCGTCGACGGAGAATTCACCCCTCCACTTT,CASSPSTENSPLHF
.,TRBJ1-2,.,TRBV2,13,TGTGCCAGCAGTGAATTTAAGGCCTATGGCTACACCTTC,CASSEFKAYGYTF
.,TRBJ1-2,.,TRBV12-3/TRBV12-4,13,TGTGCCAGCAGTTTAGCACTCAACTATGGCTACACCTTC,CASSLALNYGYTF
.,TRBJ2-7,.,TRBV5-5,14,TGTGCCAGCAGCTCCGGGCCGACACAGTACGAGCAGTACTTC,CASSSGPTQYEQYF
TRBD1,TRBJ1-2,.,TRBV4-2,15,TGTGCCAGCAGCCAGGCCCGGACAGGGGACTATGGCTACACCTTC,CASSQARTGDYGYTF
TRBD1,TRBJ1-2,.,TRBV6-1,15,TGTGCCAGCAGTTCTCGGACAGGACGCCCCTATGGCTACACCTTC,CASSSRTGRPYGYTF
.,TRBJ1-2,.,TRBV18,15,TGTGCCAGCTCACCTAGTCCAGGGACAAACTATGGCTACACCTTC,CASSPSPGTNYGYTF
.,TRBJ2-1,few,TRBV4-3,17,TGCGCCAGCAGCCAAGATACGGCGGGTAGCTCCTACAATGAGCAGTTCTTC,CASSQDTAGSSYNEQFF
TRBD1,TRBJ2-1,few,TRBV2,16,TGTGCCAGCAGTGCCCCAGGGGGCAAGGCCTACAATGAGCAGTTCTTC,CASSAPGGKAYNEQFF
.,TRBJ2-7,few,TRBV7-2,15,TGTGCCAGCAGCTTAAGGCAGCAGGGGGGGAACGAGCAGTACTTC,CASSLRQQGGNEQYF
TRBD2,TRBJ2-1,few,TRBV12-3/TRBV12-4,15,TGTGCCAGCAGTTTCCCTAGCGGGGGGGTGGGTGAGCAGTTCTTC,CASSFPSGGVGEQFF
TRBD1,TRBJ2-1,.,TRBV13,16,TGTGCCAGCAGCAGCCGGGACAGGGGAAACGACAATGAGCAGTTCTTC,CASSSRDRGNDNEQFF
.,TRBJ2-5,.,TRBV7-9,13,TGTGCCAGCAGCCCGGGGTGGGGAGAGACCCAGTACTTC,CASSPGWGETQYF
TRBD1,TRBJ1-2,.,TRBV12-3/TRBV12-4,15,TGTGCCAGCAGGCGTGTCACAGGGGGCGAAGATGGCTACACCTTC,CASRRVTGGEDGYTF
.,TRBJ1-1,.,TRBV7-2,12,TGTGCCAGCAGCTCGGGGACACTTGAAGCTTTCTTT,CASSSGTLEAFF
.,TRBJ1-1,.,TRBV18,15,TGTGCCAGCTCCCCCCGGGCGGGGACGGGAACTGAAGCTTTCTTT,CASSPRAGTGTEAFF
TRBD2,TRBJ2-5,.,TRBV3-1,14,TGTGCCAGCAGCCCTCCATCTAGCGGGGGAACTCAGTACTTC,CASSPPSSGGTQYF
TRBD1,TRBJ1-5,once,TRBV12-3/TRBV12-4,13,TGTGCCAGCAGTCCGGACAGGGCTCAGCCCCAGCATTTT,CASSPDRAQPQHF
TRBD2,TRBJ2-3,.,TRBV6-5,15,TGTGCCAGCAGTCTGTCTGCGGGAGCGGGAGATACGCAGTATTTT,CASSLSAGAGDTQYF
.,TRBJ2-2,.,TRBV4-2,14,TGTGCCAGCAGCCAGATAGAACAGGGCGGGGAGCTGTTTTTT,CASSQIEQGGELFF
.,TRBJ1-1,few,TRBV11-2,14,TGTGCCAGCACCCACGGTCCCGGGAACACTGAAGCTTTCTTT,CASTHGPGNTEAFF
TRBD1,TRBJ2-7,.,TRBV9,14,TGTGCCAGCAGCGCGACAGGGATCTTCTACGAGCAGTACTTC,CASSATGIFYEQYF
.,TRBJ1-2,.,TRBV18,13,TGTGCCAGCTCACCCCGGACGGGAGGGGGCTACACCTTC,CASSPRTGGGYTF
.,TRBJ1-1,.,TRBV6-1,16,TGTGCCAGCAGTGAGGCTTCGTACAGGGATGGTACTGAAGCTTTCTTT,CASSEASYRDGTEAFF
TRBD2,TRBJ2-1,.,TRBV12-3/TRBV12-4,15,TGTGCCAGCAGTTTAACTAGCGGGAGTTTGAGTGAGCAGTTCTTC,CASSLTSGSLSEQFF
.,TRBJ2-7,once,TRBV6-2/TRBV6-3,14,TGTGCCAGCAGTTACTCGGGCAGGGGCGGCGAGCAGTACTTC,CASSYSGRGGEQYF
.,TRBJ1-1,.,TRBV6-6,11,TGTGCCAGCACCCTGGAGGGAAGGGCTTTCTTT,CASTLEGRAFF
.,TRBJ2-5,.,TRBV6-6,15,TGTGCCAGCAGTTCCGCCGGGGACGGGAAGCCGACCCAGTACTTC,CASSSAGDGKPTQYF
TRBD2,TRBJ2-7,few,TRBV6-5,16,TGTGCCAGCAGTGGGACTAGCGGGAGGGTCCTCTACGAGCAGTACTTC,CASSGTSGRVLYEQYF
TRBD1,TRBJ2-7,.,TRBV7-2,15,TGTGCCAGCAGCTCCCCTGGGGACAGAGCCTACGAGCAGTACTTC,CASSSPGDRAYEQYF
TRBD2,TRBJ2-1,.,TRBV5-1,15,TGCGCCAGCAGCTCGACTAGCGGGGGGGCTCCTGAGCAGTTCTTC,CASSSTSGGAPEQFF
.,TRBJ2-3,.,TRBV7-9,15,TGTGCCAGCAGCTGGGGGGACAGTAGCACAGATACGCAGTATTTT,CASSWGDSSTDTQYF
.,TRBJ2-1,few,TRBV10-2,15,TGCGCCAGCAGTGAACCAGCGACAGCCTACAATGAGCAGTTCTTC,CASSEPATAYNEQFF
TRBD2,TRBJ2-7,few,TRBV24-1,17,TGTGCCACCAGTGATCCGACTAGCGGGAGGGCCCCCTACGAGCAGTACTTC,CATSDPTSGRAPYEQYF
.,TRBJ1-1,.,TRBV12-5,15,TGTGCTAGTGGTTTGGTATTGACGGGAAACACTGAAGCTTTCTTT,CASGLVLTGNTEAFF
.,TRBJ2-1,.,TRBV9,14,TGTGCCAGCACCTCGGGCAGCTCCTACAATGAGCAGTTCTTC,CASTSGSSYNEQFF
TRBD2,TRBJ2-1,.,TRBV30,12,TGTGCCTGGCGGGGGGGCGTAGATGAGCAGTTCTTC,CAWRGGVDEQFF
TRBD1,TRBJ1-3,.,TRBV4-1,18,TGCGCCAGCAGCCAATACCCCCCGGGACAGATTACCGGAAACACCATATATTTT,CASSQYPPGQITGNTIYF
.,TRBJ1-1,few,TRBV20-1,15,TGCAGTGCTAGAAGTGCGCTGGGGGGAGGAACTGAAGCTTTCTTT,CSARSALGGGTEAFF
.,TRBJ1-4,.,TRBV12-3/TRBV12-4,15,TGTGCCAGCAGTTTCCCGGGGGGGACTAGTGAAAAACTGTTTTTT,CASSFPGGTSEKLFF
.,TRBJ1-2,.,TRBV4-1,15,TGCGCCAGCAGCCTCTCCCCGGACAGAAGAGGAGGCTACACCTTC,CASSLSPDRRGGYTF